This T cell receptor beta chain was sequenced in a study of PD-L1 blockade in urothelial cancer. V was pared by 6 bases and J by 0 bases, with 9 bases between. The CDR3 is 14 amino acids. From germline, CDR1 is MNHEY and CDR2 SVGAGI. Synthetic TCR analog templates were added to each PCR reaction. Repertoires were generated with immunoSEQ multiplex PCR, while TCRdb's copy carries only in-frame clones and drops some. The sample consists of around 100,000 clones, about 90% of them appearing once. The source material was PBMCs, sampled around atezolizumab (anti-PD-L1) treatment. The TCR comes from a woman of 80 years or more with urothelial cancer. The gene calls are TRBV6-5 and TRBJ1-3; D is possibly TRBD1 (5 bases). In DNA form, the CDR3 reads TGTGCCAGCAGCGACAGCATCTCTGGAAACACCATATATTTT. It encodes CASSDSISGNTIYF.